This T cell receptor (beta chain) is from a study of OX40 agonist ivuxolimab in advanced cancers. Study-level background: Ivuxolimab doses were 0.01, 0.1, 0.3, 1.5, 3 or 10 mg/kg every 2 weeks. Partial responses were achieved by three patients, one with hepatocellular carcinoma and two with cutaneous melanoma.

Profiled with immunoSEQ multiplex PCR; TCRdb holds only in-frame clones, not every one. The repertoire consists of over 55,000 clones, with roughly 84% occurring once and the leading ten covering under 2%. Systemic immunosuppression or autoimmune disease history was grounds to exclude patients. Germline CDR1 MNHEY, CDR2 SMNVEV (reference sequence). V was shortened by 8 bases and J by 3 bases, with 18 bases between the two germline ends. The CDR3 length is 15 residues. This chain links TRBV27 with TRBJ2-3; D may be TRBD1 (5 bases). The sample here was CD4+ or CD8+ T cells sorted from blood, taken in a trial of the OX40 agonist ivuxolimab. The receptor was derived from an adult with an advanced solid tumor such as melanoma, head and neck, liver or kidney cancer. This chain's CDR3 is CASCQSGICTDTQYF. CDR3 nucleotides: TGTGCCAGCTGTCAATCAGGGATATGTACAGATACGCAGTATTTT.